This T cell receptor (beta chain) was sequenced for a study of blood T cell repertoires in COVID-19. Overall study context: Samples came from the United States, Italy and Spain, spanning acute and convalescent COVID-19. Nucleic acid was either cDNA or gDNA, and it came from T cells, B-cell-depleted T cells, or PBMCs.

Sequenced by immunoSEQ multiplex PCR; TCRdb stores in-frame clones only, minus some. The sample holds about 140,000 clones; around 90% are singletons and the top ten take less than 2%. Trimming took 2 bases from V and 1 from J, leaving 6 bases between them. This CDR3 is built from 14 residues. Germline V gene lookup returns CDR1 SGHTA and CDR2 FQGNSA. V is TRBV7-2 and J is TRBJ2-4; the D is unclear. The sample taken for sequencing was peripheral blood. The sequence came from a man in his 70s with acute or convalescent COVID-19. CDR3 region: CASSLSSAKNIQYF. The CDR3 DNA sequence: TGTGCCAGCAGCTTATCCTCTGCCAAAAACATTCAGTACTTC.